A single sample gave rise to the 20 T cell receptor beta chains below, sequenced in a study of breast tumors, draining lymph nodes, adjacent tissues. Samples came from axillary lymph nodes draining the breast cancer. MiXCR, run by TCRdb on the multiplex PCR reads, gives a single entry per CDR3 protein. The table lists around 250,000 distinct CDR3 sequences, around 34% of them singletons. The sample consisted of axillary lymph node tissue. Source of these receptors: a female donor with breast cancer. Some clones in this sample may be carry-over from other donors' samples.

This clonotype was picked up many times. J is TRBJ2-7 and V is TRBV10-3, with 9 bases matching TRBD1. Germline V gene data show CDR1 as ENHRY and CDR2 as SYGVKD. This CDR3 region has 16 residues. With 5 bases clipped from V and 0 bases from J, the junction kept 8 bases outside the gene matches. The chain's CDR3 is CAISKDRGSISYEQYF. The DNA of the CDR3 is TGTGCCATCAGTAAAGACAGGGGGTCAATCTCCTACGAGCAGTACTTC.

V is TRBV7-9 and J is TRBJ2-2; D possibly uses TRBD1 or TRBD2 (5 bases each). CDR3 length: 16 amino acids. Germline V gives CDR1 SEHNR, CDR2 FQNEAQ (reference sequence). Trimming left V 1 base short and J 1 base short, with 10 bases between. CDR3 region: CASSLVGPMNTGELFF. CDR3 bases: TGTGCCAGCAGCTTAGTGGGACCAATGAACACCGGGGAGCTGTTTTTT.

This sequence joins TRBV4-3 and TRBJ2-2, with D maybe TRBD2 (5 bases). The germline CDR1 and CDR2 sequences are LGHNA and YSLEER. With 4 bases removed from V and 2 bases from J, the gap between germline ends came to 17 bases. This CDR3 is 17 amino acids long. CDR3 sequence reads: CASSPQIGLTNTGELFF. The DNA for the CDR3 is TGCGCCAGCAGCCCACAAATCGGACTTACTAACACCGGGGAGCTGTTTTTT.

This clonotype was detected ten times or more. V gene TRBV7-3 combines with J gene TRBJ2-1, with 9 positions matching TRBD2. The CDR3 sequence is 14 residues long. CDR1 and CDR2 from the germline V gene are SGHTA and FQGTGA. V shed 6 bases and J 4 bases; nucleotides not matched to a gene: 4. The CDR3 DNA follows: TGTGCCAGCAGTTCCAGCGGGGGGTACAATGAGCAGTTCTTC. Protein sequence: CASSSSGGYNEQFF.

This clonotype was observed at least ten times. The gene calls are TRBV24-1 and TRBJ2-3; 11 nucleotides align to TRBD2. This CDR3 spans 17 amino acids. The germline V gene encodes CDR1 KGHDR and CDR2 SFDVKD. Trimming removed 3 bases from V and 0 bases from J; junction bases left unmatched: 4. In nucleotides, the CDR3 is TGTGCCACCAGTGATCCGGGACTAGCGGATAGCACAGATACGCAGTATTTT. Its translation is CATSDPGLADSTDTQYF.

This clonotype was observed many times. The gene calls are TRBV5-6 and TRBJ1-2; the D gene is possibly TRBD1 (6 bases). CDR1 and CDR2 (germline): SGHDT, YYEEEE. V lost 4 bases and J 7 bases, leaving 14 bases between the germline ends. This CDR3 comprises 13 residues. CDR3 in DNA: TGTGCCAGCAGCCGAGGAGGGGGTTCTGGCTACACCTTC. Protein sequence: CASSRGGGSGYTF.

The CDR3 reads CASSLGLRDRGQEVAFSPLHF. Written as DNA, the CDR3 is TGTGCCAGCAGCTTAGGCTTGCGGGACAGGGGACAGGAGGTTGCTTTTTCACCCCTCCACTTT. The chain joins TRBV7-6 to TRBJ1-6, with 10 bases identical to TRBD1. This CDR3 is 21 amino acids long. The trim removed 1 base at V and 9 bases at J, leaving 21 bases unmatched. Germline CDR1 is SGHVS and CDR2 is FNYEAQ.

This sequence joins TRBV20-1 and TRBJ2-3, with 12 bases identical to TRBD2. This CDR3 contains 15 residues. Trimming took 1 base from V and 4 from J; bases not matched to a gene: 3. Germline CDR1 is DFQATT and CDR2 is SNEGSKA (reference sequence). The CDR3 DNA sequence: TGCAGTGCTAGAGGGACTAGCGGGAAGGCAGATACGCAGTATTTT. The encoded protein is CSARGTSGKADTQYF.

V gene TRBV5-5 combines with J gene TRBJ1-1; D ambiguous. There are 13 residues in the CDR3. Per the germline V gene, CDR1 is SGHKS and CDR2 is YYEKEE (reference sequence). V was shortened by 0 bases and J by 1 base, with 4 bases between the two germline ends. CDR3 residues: CASSLDANTEAFF. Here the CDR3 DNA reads TGTGCCAGCAGCTTGGATGCGAACACTGAAGCTTTCTTT.

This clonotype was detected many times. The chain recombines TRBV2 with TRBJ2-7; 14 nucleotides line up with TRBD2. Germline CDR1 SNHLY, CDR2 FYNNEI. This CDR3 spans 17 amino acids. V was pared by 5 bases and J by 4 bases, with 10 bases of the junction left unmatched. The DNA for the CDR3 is TGTGCCAGCAGTTCCGGACTAGCGGGAGGTCGGGGATACGAGCAGTACTTC. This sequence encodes CASSSGLAGGRGYEQYF.

The CDR3 region is CASSLADRYEQYF. The CDR3 DNA sequence: TGTGCCAGCAGCCTGGCCGACAGGTACGAGCAGTACTTC. V and J are TRBV3-1 and TRBJ2-7; possible D gene TRBD1, 6 bases. The CDR3 is 13 amino acids. Germline V gives CDR1 LGHDT, CDR2 YNNKEL (reference sequence). V was trimmed by 4 bases and J by 4 bases, leaving 11 bases between them.

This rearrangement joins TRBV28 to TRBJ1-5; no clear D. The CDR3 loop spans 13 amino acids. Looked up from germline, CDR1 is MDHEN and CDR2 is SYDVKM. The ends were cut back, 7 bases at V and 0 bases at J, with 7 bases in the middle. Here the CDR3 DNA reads TGTGCCAGCAAAGAATATAGCAATCAGCCCCAGCATTTT. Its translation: CASKEYSNQPQHF.

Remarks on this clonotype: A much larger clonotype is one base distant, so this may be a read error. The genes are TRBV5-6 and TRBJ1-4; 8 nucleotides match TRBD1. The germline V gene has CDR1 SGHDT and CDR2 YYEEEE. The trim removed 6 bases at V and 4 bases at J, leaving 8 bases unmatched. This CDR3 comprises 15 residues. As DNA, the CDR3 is TGTGCCAGCAACCTGGGGACAGGAGTTAATGAAAAACTGTTTTTT. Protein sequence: CASNLGTGVNEKLFF.

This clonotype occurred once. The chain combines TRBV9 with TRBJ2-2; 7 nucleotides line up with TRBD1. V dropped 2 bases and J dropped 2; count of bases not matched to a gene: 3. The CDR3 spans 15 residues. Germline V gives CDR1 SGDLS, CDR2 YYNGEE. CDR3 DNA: TGTGCCAGCAGCGTTGGGACAGATAACACCGGGGAGCTGTTTTTT. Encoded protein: CASSVGTDNTGELFF.

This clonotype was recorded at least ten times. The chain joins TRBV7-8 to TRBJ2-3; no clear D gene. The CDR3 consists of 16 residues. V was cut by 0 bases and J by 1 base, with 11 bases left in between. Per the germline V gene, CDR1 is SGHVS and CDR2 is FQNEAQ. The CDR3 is CASSLAQGVGTDTQYF. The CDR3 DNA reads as TGTGCCAGCAGCTTAGCGCAAGGTGTAGGCACAGATACGCAGTATTTT. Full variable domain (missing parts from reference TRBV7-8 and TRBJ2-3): GAGVSQSPRYKVAKRGQDVALRCDPISGHVSLFWYQQALGQGPEFLTYFQNEAQLDKSGLPSDRFFAERPEGSVSTLKIQRTQQEDSAVYLCASSLAQGVGTDTQYFGPGTRLTVL.

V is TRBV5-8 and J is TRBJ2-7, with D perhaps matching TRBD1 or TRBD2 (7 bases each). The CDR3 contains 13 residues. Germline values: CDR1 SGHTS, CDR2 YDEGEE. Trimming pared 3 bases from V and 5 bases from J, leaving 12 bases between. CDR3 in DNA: TGTGCCAGCAGCTCCCAGGGGGGGGACGAGCAGTACTTC. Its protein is CASSSQGGDEQYF.

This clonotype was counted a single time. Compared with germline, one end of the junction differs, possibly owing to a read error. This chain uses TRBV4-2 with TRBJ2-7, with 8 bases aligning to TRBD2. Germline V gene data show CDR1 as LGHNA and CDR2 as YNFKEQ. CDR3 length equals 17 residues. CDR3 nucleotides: TGTGCCAGCAGCCAAGAGTGGGTAGCGGGACCGACCTACGAGCAGTGCTTC. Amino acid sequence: CASSQEWVAGPTYEQCF.

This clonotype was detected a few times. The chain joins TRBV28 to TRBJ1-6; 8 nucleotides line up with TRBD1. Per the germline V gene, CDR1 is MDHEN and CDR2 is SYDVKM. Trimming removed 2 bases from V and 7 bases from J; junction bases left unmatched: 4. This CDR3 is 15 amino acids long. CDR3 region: CASSLIRTGNSPLHF. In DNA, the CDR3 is TGTGCCAGCAGTTTAATCAGGACAGGGAATTCACCCCTCCACTTT.

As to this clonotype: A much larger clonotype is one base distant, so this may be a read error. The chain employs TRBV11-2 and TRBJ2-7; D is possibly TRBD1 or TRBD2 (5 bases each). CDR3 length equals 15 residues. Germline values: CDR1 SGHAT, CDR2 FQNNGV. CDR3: CASSSPGPSSYEQHF. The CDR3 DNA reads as TGTGCCAGCAGCTCACCGGGACCAAGCTCCTACGAGCAGCACTTC.

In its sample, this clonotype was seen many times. CDR3 protein: CSATAGGSETQYF. The CDR3 bases are TGCAGTGCTACCGCGGGGGGGTCAGAGACCCAGTACTTC. J is TRBJ2-5 and V is TRBV20-1; TRBD2 matches at 9 bases. Germline CDR1 is DFQATT and CDR2 is SNEGSKA (reference sequence). Trimming took 4 bases from V and 4 from J; bases not matched to a gene: 4. CDR3 length equals 13 residues.